The 8 T cell receptor beta chains below all came from one sample that was sequenced in a study of memory CD4+ T cells and cytomegalovirus serostatus. Single viable CD3+CD4+CD8-CD45RO+ cells were sorted as the memory CD4+ T cells. Some clones are missing from TCRdb's copy, which holds only in-frame ones; the method was immunoSEQ multiplex PCR. Of 35,000 to 50,000 clones in the sample, around 80% were seen once. Input material: memory CD4+ T cells from blood. The receptors here all came from an adult in good health and CMV-seronegative.

This clone was picked up one time. The chain recombines TRBV7-9 with TRBJ1-1, with D maybe TRBD1 (6 bases). This CDR3 is built from 14 residues. Germline CDR1 reads SEHNR; CDR2 reads FQNEAQ (reference sequence). Trimming shortened V by 4 bases and J by 4 bases, and 13 bases separated the two germline ends. The DNA for the CDR3 is TGTGCCAGCAGCTCCTTAGGGGGGGGCACTGAAGCTTTCTTT. It codes for CASSSLGGGTEAFF.

The rearrangement joins TRBV5-1 to TRBJ1-4; D might be TRBD1 (5 bases). The V gene lost 2 bases and the J gene lost 0 bases, with 11 bases spanning the gap. Germline CDR1 reads SGHRS; CDR2 reads YFSETQ. The CDR3 is made up of 16 amino acids. The CDR3 nucleotides read TGCGCCAGCAGCTTAGAAGGAGGGGCAACTAATGAAAAACTGTTTTTT. It is translated as CASSLEGGATNEKLFF.

In this sample, this clone turned up a few times. The J gene is TRBJ2-7, the V gene TRBV29-1, with D uncertain. This CDR3 is built from 11 residues. CDR1 is SQVTM, CDR2 ANQGSEA, per germline. Trimming shortened V by 6 bases and J by 5 bases, and 11 bases separated the two germline ends. CDR3 in amino acids: CSVQDRHEQYF. The CDR3 DNA reads as TGCAGCGTGCAGGACCGCCACGAGCAGTACTTC.

In this sample, this clone is medium-sized. The chain couples TRBV2 to TRBJ1-5; possible D gene TRBD1, 5 bases. The V gene's germline CDR1 is SNHLY and CDR2 FYNNEI. The CDR3 length is 13 residues. The V end lost 8 bases, the J end lost 4 bases, and 12 bases lay between the germline ends. For the CDR3, the DNA is TGTGCCAGCGGGGGACGGGGAAATCAGCCCCAGCATTTT. Translated, it gives CASGGRGNQPQHF.

V gene TRBV5-1 combines with J gene TRBJ2-1; TRBD1 might be the D (6 bases). V lost 0 bases and J lost 5, with 9 bases in between. This CDR3 is 14 amino acids long. Germline values: CDR1 SGHRS, CDR2 YFSETQ. The CDR3 spells CASSLEGGNNEQFF. CDR3 nucleotide sequence: TGCGCCAGCAGCTTGGAAGGGGGAAACAATGAGCAGTTCTTC.

The rearrangement uses TRBV11-2 and TRBJ1-2, with a possible D match to TRBD1 (5 bases). Trimming removed 0 bases from V and 7 bases from J, with 15 bases in between. This CDR3 is built from 15 residues. CDR1 is SGHAT and CDR2 is FQNNGV in the germline V gene. The CDR3 DNA reads TGTGCCAGCAGCTTAGATAGGGGAGGGTTCGGTGGCTACACCTTC. The encoded protein is CASSLDRGGFGGYTF. Full variable domain (remainder filled in from reference TRBV11-2 and TRBJ1-2): EAGVAQSPRYKIIEKRQSVAFWCNPISGHATLYWYQQILGQGPKLLIQFQNNGVVDDSQLPKDRFSAERLKGVDSTLKIQPAKLEDSAVYLCASSLDRGGFGGYTFGSGTRLTVV.

This chain joins TRBV7-9 and TRBJ1-3; D ambiguous. V was cut by 10 bases and J by 0 bases, with 10 bases left in between. This CDR3 is 13 amino acids long. Looked up from germline, CDR1 is SEHNR and CDR2 is FQNEAQ (reference sequence). The CDR3 sequence is CATRTGSGNTIYF. The CDR3 DNA reads TGTGCCACTAGGACGGGCTCTGGAAACACCATATATTTT.

The chain links TRBV2 to TRBJ2-3; D is uncertain. The germline V gene has CDR1 SNHLY and CDR2 FYNNEI. Trimming stripped 0 bases from V and 7 bases from J, with 8 bases between. The CDR3 is 13 residues long. The CDR3 nucleotides read TGTGCCAGCAGTGAAGCGGTCAGGAATACGCAGTATTTT. Encoded protein: CASSEAVRNTQYF. Variable domain in full (rest from reference TRBV2 and TRBJ2-3): EPEVTQTPSHQVTQMGQEVILRCVPISNHLYFYWYRQILGQKVEFLVSFYNNEISEKSEIFDDQFSVERPDGSNFTLKIRSTKLEDSAMYFCASSEAVRNTQYFGPGTRLTVL.